The next 29 T cell receptor beta chains were all read from a single sample in a study of blood T cell repertoires in COVID-19. Generated by immunoSEQ multiplex PCR, the TCRdb table keeps only in-frame clones and is missing some. The top ten clones hold 1% to 1.5% of a sample with roughly 300,000 clones, 83% of them seen once. The sequencing input was peripheral blood. These receptors came from a woman aged 50 to 65 with acute or convalescent COVID-19.

CDR3 nucleotide sequence: TGTGCCAGCAGCTTGGCACTAGCGGGAGCCGGCGGGGAGCTGTTTTTT. Its translation is CASSLALAGAGGELFF. This rearrangement joins TRBV5-4 to TRBJ2-2, with TRBD2 matching over 11 bases. From germline, CDR1 is SGHNT and CDR2 YYREEE (reference sequence). The CDR3 covers 16 residues. The V and J ends lost 0 bases and 7 bases, in that order; junction bases with no gene match: 5.

The gene calls are TRBV2 and TRBJ1-2, with 7 bases matching TRBD1. The CDR3 extends over 14 amino acids. The V gene's germline CDR1 is SNHLY and CDR2 FYNNEI. V dropped 3 bases and J dropped 4; count of bases not matched to a gene: 5. This CDR3 is CASSDGGGGYGYTF. CDR3 DNA: TGTGCCAGCAGTGATGGAGGGGGCGGCTATGGCTACACCTTC.

V gene TRBV7-9 combines with J gene TRBJ1-1; D ambiguous. Deletions cut 0 bases from V and 6 bases from J, with 14 bases between. CDR1 and CDR2 from the germline V gene are SEHNR and FQNEAQ (reference sequence). This CDR3 has 15 residues. The CDR3, as DNA: TGTGCCAGCAGCTTAGCAACGGCCGAGGCGGCTGAAGCTTTCTTT. This encodes CASSLATAEAAEAFF.

The J gene is TRBJ1-2, the V gene TRBV24-1; possible D gene TRBD1, 5 bases. The V gene's germline CDR1 is KGHDR and CDR2 SFDVKD. The length of the CDR3 is 14 residues. Trimming pared 3 bases from V and 6 bases from J, leaving 13 bases between. Written as DNA, the CDR3 is TGTGCCACCAGTGATCCCGGAGGGGCAGATGGCTACACCTTC. It is translated as CATSDPGGADGYTF.

This chain connects TRBV5-4 to TRBJ2-3, with 12 bases identical to TRBD2. There are 16 residues in the CDR3. V lost 0 bases to trimming and J lost 4 bases; unmatched junction nucleotides: 3. Germline V gene data show CDR1 as SGHNT and CDR2 as YYREEE (reference sequence). CDR3 sequence: CASSLGLAGVSDTQYF. CDR3 bases: TGTGCCAGCAGCTTGGGACTAGCGGGAGTGTCAGATACGCAGTATTTT.

The chain is built from TRBV7-9 and TRBJ2-5; no definite D call. CDR3 length: 12 residues. V shed 5 bases and J shed 3 bases, with 7 bases lying between them. Germline V CDR1 and CDR2: SEHNR, FQNEAQ (reference sequence). The chain's CDR3 is CASSIREETQYF. CDR3 coding DNA: TGTGCCAGCAGCATTCGAGAAGAGACCCAGTACTTC.

In this sample, this clone turned up once. The V call is TRBV6-5, the J call TRBJ1-3; the D is unclear. The CDR3 spans 14 residues. The germline V gene encodes CDR1 MNHEY and CDR2 SVGAGI. V lost 0 bases, J lost 3 bases, and 6 bases lay in between. CDR3 DNA: TGTGCCAGCAGTTACTCTACGGGTGGAAACACCATATATTTT. Translation gives CASSYSTGGNTIYF.

This clone was detected once. The gene calls are TRBV24-1 and TRBJ2-2; a weak D match, TRBD1 (5 bases). Deletions cut 3 bases from V and 5 bases from J, with 9 bases between. The CDR3 is made up of 14 amino acids. Germline CDR1 KGHDR, CDR2 SFDVKD. DNA for the CDR3: TGTGCCACCAGTGATCCTCGGACAACCGGGGAGCTGTTTTTT. Residues: CATSDPRTTGELFF.

This clone was detected only a few times. The rearrangement uses TRBV28 and TRBJ1-2, with D possibly being TRBD1 (5 bases). CDR3 size: 13 residues. Trimming stripped 4 bases from V and 6 bases from J, with 12 bases between. Germline CDR1 reads MDHEN; CDR2 reads SYDVKM. The chain's CDR3 is CASSSLGGNGYTF. CDR3 DNA: TGTGCCAGCAGTTCCCTCGGGGGGAATGGCTACACCTTC.

The chain combines TRBV7-8 with TRBJ1-3; TRBD1 matches 7 bases. Per the germline V gene, CDR1 is SGHVS and CDR2 is FQNEAQ. The CDR3 covers 14 residues. The V gene end was trimmed by 8 bases and the J gene end by 3 bases; junction bases not matched to a gene: 7. In DNA form, the CDR3 reads TGTGCCAGCTCCAGGGGGGACAGTGGAAACACCATATATTTT. Protein: CASSRGDSGNTIYF.

A single count supports this clone. The chain is built from TRBV24-1 and TRBJ2-3; a weak D match, TRBD2 (5 bases). This CDR3 has 14 amino acids. The V and J ends lost 5 bases and 0 bases respectively, with 8 bases between them. Per germline, CDR1 KGHDR and CDR2 SFDVKD. The CDR3 loop is CATSVSGSTDTQYF. CDR3 DNA sequence: TGTGCCACCAGTGTCTCGGGGAGCACAGATACGCAGTATTTT.

The V gene is TRBV29-1, the J gene TRBJ1-2; D is possibly TRBD1 (6 bases). Trimming took off 2 bases at V and 8 bases at J, with 21 bases between the two ends. Per the germline V gene, CDR1 is SQVTM and CDR2 is ANQGSEA. The CDR3 contains 15 residues. CDR3 coding DNA: TGCAGCGTTGAACAGGGCAGGGGCCCTATAGAGGGCTACACCTTC. The encoded protein is CSVEQGRGPIEGYTF.

This rearrangement joins TRBV30 to TRBJ2-1; 14 bases line up with TRBD2. Germline CDR1 reads GTSNPN; CDR2 reads SVGIG (reference sequence). The CDR3 is made up of 17 amino acids. V dropped 4 bases and J dropped 8; count of bases not matched to a gene: 13. Here the CDR3 reads CAWMPGQGLAGVYEQFF. DNA of the CDR3: TGTGCCTGGATGCCGGGACAGGGACTAGCGGGGGTCTATGAGCAGTTCTTC.

This clone has just one count. The rearrangement joins TRBV5-1 to TRBJ2-1; 13 bases are shared with TRBD2. Germline values: CDR1 SGHRS, CDR2 YFSETQ. With V trimmed by 7 bases and J by 6 bases, 7 bases remained unmatched. CDR3 length: 15 residues. CDR3 sequence: CASGPGTSGINEQFF. The CDR3 DNA reads TGCGCCAGCGGTCCCGGGACTAGCGGGATCAATGAGCAGTTCTTC.

This chain connects TRBV11-2 to TRBJ2-1; D possibly corresponds to TRBD1 (6 bases). The CDR3 sequence is 14 residues long. The germline V gene encodes CDR1 SGHAT and CDR2 FQNNGV. Trimming shortened V by 5 bases and J by 4 bases, and 12 bases separated the two germline ends. The chain's CDR3 is CASSGPDRYNEQFF. The DNA for the CDR3 is TGTGCCAGCAGCGGCCCGGACAGATACAATGAGCAGTTCTTC.

The chain recombines TRBV7-5 with TRBJ2-7; the DNA was not compared with TRBD1, the D call given in the table. TRBV7-5 is flagged as a pseudogene. CDR3 length: 15 amino acids. For the CDR3, the DNA is TGTGCCAGCCTTGTCCGAGGGGGACCTTCCTACGAGCAGTACTTC. Amino acid sequence: CASLVRGGPSYEQYF.

This clone has only a few counts. The rearrangement joins TRBV28 to TRBJ1-4; D is ambiguous. Germline CDR1 reads MDHEN; CDR2 reads SYDVKM. This CDR3 has 16 amino acids. Trimming pared 5 bases from V and 10 bases from J, leaving 23 bases between. Here the CDR3 reads CASSPHSESSLGKLFF. The CDR3 nucleotides read TGTGCCAGCAGTCCCCACTCGGAGTCCTCTTTAGGAAAACTGTTTTTT.

The rearrangement links TRBV18 to TRBJ2-2; 9 positions match TRBD1. V dropped 5 bases and J dropped 1; count of bases not matched to a gene: 8. CDR3 size: 17 residues. CDR1 and CDR2 from the germline V gene are KGHSH and LQKENI. The DNA of the CDR3 is TGTGCCAGCTCAGGAGAACAGGGGGCATGGAACACCGGGGAGCTGTTTTTT. Translating it yields CASSGEQGAWNTGELFF.

The chain uses TRBV5-1 and TRBJ2-5, with 9 bases fitting TRBD1. J was trimmed by 5 bases and V by 4 bases; bases with no gene match: 9. Germline assignment: CDR1 SGHRS and CDR2 YFSETQ. The length of the CDR3 is 15 residues. The CDR3 loop reads CASSSNTGGLETQYF. The CDR3 DNA is TGCGCCAGCAGCAGCAATACAGGGGGCCTGGAGACCCAGTACTTC.

The V gene is TRBV5-1, the J gene TRBJ2-5; TRBD2 matches at 9 bases. CDR1 and CDR2 (germline): SGHRS, YFSETQ. V lost 2 bases to trimming and J lost 4 bases; unmatched junction nucleotides: 9. The CDR3 consists of 16 residues. CDR3 in amino acids: CASSLTGTSSGETQYF. The DNA of the CDR3 is TGCGCCAGCAGCTTAACCGGGACTAGCAGTGGAGAGACCCAGTACTTC.

This clone was seen just once. The chain has TRBV11-2 and TRBJ2-1; perhaps TRBD2 as D (6 bases). The CDR3 extends over 16 amino acids. Per the germline V gene, CDR1 is SGHAT and CDR2 is FQNNGV. The ends were cut back, 5 bases at V and 4 bases at J, with 18 bases in the middle. The CDR3 reads CASSPAPGVLYNEQFF. In DNA form, the CDR3 reads TGTGCCAGCAGCCCGGCGCCGGGGGTTCTATACAATGAGCAGTTCTTC.

The V and J genes are TRBV30 and TRBJ1-1; D uncertain. Germline loops: CDR1 GTSNPN, CDR2 SVGIG (reference sequence). The CDR3 totals 13 residues. V was shortened by 4 bases and J by 0 bases, with 9 bases between the two germline ends. This CDR3 is CAWKSQMNTEAFF. For the CDR3, the DNA is TGTGCCTGGAAATCCCAGATGAACACTGAAGCTTTCTTT.

This sequence joins TRBV5-6 and TRBJ2-3, with D tentatively TRBD2 (5 bases). CDR3 length: 16 residues. V lost 1 base, J lost 2 bases, and 14 bases lay in between. Germline CDR1 SGHDT, CDR2 YYEEEE. The chain's CDR3 is CASSLIRTQATDTQYF. CDR3 bases: TGTGCCAGCAGCTTGATCAGGACTCAGGCCACAGATACGCAGTATTTT.

CDR3 DNA sequence: TGTGCCAGCAGCTTTGGCAGTAACACCGGGGAGCTGTTTTTT. Protein sequence: CASSFGSNTGELFF. V is TRBV11-3 and J is TRBJ2-2; D is ambiguous. The CDR3 has 14 amino acids. CDR1 and CDR2 (germline): SGHNT, YENEEA. Trimming pared 3 bases from V and 2 bases from J, leaving 7 bases between.

This chain's CDR3 is CASSLVEGPQPQHF. Here the CDR3 DNA reads TGTGCCAGCAGCTTAGTGGAGGGGCCTCAGCCCCAGCATTTT. V is TRBV7-8 and J is TRBJ1-5; the D gene is possibly TRBD1 (5 bases). This CDR3 spans 14 amino acids. Germline values: CDR1 SGHVS, CDR2 FQNEAQ. V lost 1 base and J lost 6, with 10 bases in between.

V gene TRBV6-4 combines with J gene TRBJ1-2, with TRBD1 as a possible D gene (5 bases). V shed 5 bases and J shed 8 bases, with 15 bases lying between them. Germline values: CDR1 MRHNA, CDR2 SNTAGT. The CDR3 is 13 amino acids. CDR3: CASSRDFLGGYTF. DNA for the CDR3: TGTGCCAGCAGTCGGGACTTTTTAGGAGGCTACACCTTC.

The rearrangement uses TRBV2 and TRBJ1-6; possibly TRBD1 for D (5 bases). Germline V gives CDR1 SNHLY, CDR2 FYNNEI. The V end was cut by 2 bases, the J end by 9 bases, with 14 bases between. There are 15 residues in the CDR3. CDR3 loop: CASSEFEGTGSPLHF. In DNA, the CDR3 is TGTGCCAGCAGTGAATTCGAAGGGACTGGTTCACCCCTCCACTTT. Combining the CDR3 with reference TRBV2 and TRBJ1-6 gives the whole variable domain EPEVTQTPSHQVTQMGQEVILRCVPISNHLYFYWYRQILGQKVEFLVSFYNNEISEKSEIFDDQFSVERPDGSNFTLKIRSTKLEDSAMYFCASSEFEGTGSPLHFGNGTRLTVT.

This chain joins TRBV27 and TRBJ2-7, with a tentative D call TRBD1 (5 bases). The V end was cut by 4 bases, the J end by 3 bases, with 10 bases between. Germline-derived CDR1 and CDR2 are MNHEY and SMNVEV (reference sequence). The CDR3 runs to 13 residues. The CDR3 here is CASSSRQSYEQYF. CDR3 nucleotides: TGTGCCAGCAGTTCGCGACAGAGCTACGAGCAGTACTTC.

V and J are TRBV9 and TRBJ1-4; 10 bases line up with TRBD1. The J segment lost 8 bases and the V segment lost 4 bases, leaving 8 bases of the junction unmatched. The CDR3 covers 15 residues. The germline V gene encodes CDR1 SGDLS and CDR2 YYNGEE. CDR3 nucleotide sequence: TGTGCCAGCAGCTTGGGACAGGGGAGGATCGAAAAACTGTTTTTT. Its protein is CASSLGQGRIEKLFF. Full variable domain (remainder filled in from reference TRBV9 and TRBJ1-4): DSGVTQTPKHLITATGQRVTLRCSPRSGDLSVYWYQQSLDQGLQFLIQYYNGEERAKGNILERFSAQQFPDLHSELNLSSLELGDSALYFCASSLGQGRIEKLFFGSGTQLSVL.